This entry lists 13 T cell receptor beta chains sequenced from one sample in a study of cytomegalovirus exposure and HLA in healthy donors. The PCR used 60 Vbeta and 13 Jbeta primers. Libraries were prepared by immunoSEQ multiplex PCR; TCRdb keeps only in-frame clonotypes and omits some of them. This sample has about 200,000 clones, with about 85% found just once. Sample: PBMCs. The receptors here all came from a woman aged 45-65 years in good health and CMV-seronegative.

This sequence joins TRBV23-1 and TRBJ2-1; D unclear. TRBV23-1 is classed as an ORF, of uncertain function. This CDR3 region has 13 residues. V gave up 3 bases and J gave up 5 bases, with 8 bases separating them. The CDR3 bases are TGCGCCAGCAGTCATCCACCAGACAATGAGCAGTTCTTC. It encodes CASSHPPDNEQFF.

This clone was found once. The genes are TRBV27 and TRBJ2-7; unclear D gene. Germline V gene data show CDR1 as MNHEY and CDR2 as SMNVEV (reference sequence). This CDR3 region has 15 residues. V was clipped by 1 base and J by 4 bases, with 14 bases between them. The CDR3 is CASSLLGQVPYEQYF. In nucleotides, the CDR3 is TGTGCCAGCAGTTTATTGGGCCAAGTCCCTTACGAGCAGTACTTC.

This clone was detected only once. V usage is TRBV7-3 and J usage is TRBJ2-3; 7 bases line up with TRBD2. The CDR3 covers 16 residues. V lost 0 bases and J lost 5; bases outside the gene matches: 8. Germline V gives CDR1 SGHTA, CDR2 FQGTGA. The CDR3 DNA follows: TGTGCCAGCAGCTTAACGGCGGGAGTTTCTATAGATACGCAGTATTTT. As protein: CASSLTAGVSIDTQYF.

The chain links TRBV7-9 to TRBJ1-6; tentatively, D is TRBD1 (5 bases). The CDR3 covers 16 residues. Germline lookup yields CDR1 SEHNR and CDR2 FQNEAQ (reference sequence). Trimming removed 1 base from V and 3 bases from J, with 10 bases in between. CDR3 residues: CASSLGQGFYNSPLHF. The CDR3 bases are TGTGCCAGCAGCTTAGGGCAGGGCTTCTATAATTCACCCCTCCACTTT.

The V and J genes are TRBV7-2 and TRBJ2-1, with TRBD2 matching 8 bases. From germline, CDR1 is SGHTA and CDR2 FQGNSA. Trimming cost V 3 bases and J 6 bases; bases outside gene matches: 7. CDR3 length: 15 amino acids. CDR3 bases: TGTGCCAGCAGCTTCACCCTAGCGGGCGCCAATGAGCAGTTCTTC. It specifies CASSFTLAGANEQFF. Complete variable domain (other parts from reference TRBV7-2 and TRBJ2-1): GAGVSQSPSNKVTEKGKDVELRCDPISGHTALYWYRQSLGQGLEFLIYFQGNSAPDKSGLPSDRFSAERTGGSVSTLTIQRTQQEDSAVYLCASSFTLAGANEQFFGPGTRLTVL.

The chain uses TRBV15 and TRBJ1-1, with 9 nucleotides matching TRBD1. CDR3 length: 15 residues. From germline, CDR1 is LNHNV and CDR2 YYDKDF (reference sequence). The ends lost 1 base at V and 3 bases at J; junction bases unmatched: 3. CDR3 sequence: CATSRGDRDHTEAFF. The CDR3 region has the DNA TGTGCCACCAGCAGAGGGGACAGGGATCACACTGAAGCTTTCTTT.

The chain carries TRBV13 and TRBJ1-2; D is perhaps TRBD1 (6 bases). CDR3 length: 15 amino acids. V was clipped by 4 bases and J by 6 bases, with 18 bases between them. Germline CDR1 PRHDT, CDR2 FYEKMQ (reference sequence). The CDR3 here is CASSWGTSYINGYTF. DNA for the CDR3: TGTGCCAGCAGCTGGGGGACAAGTTATATTAATGGCTACACCTTC.

This rearrangement joins TRBV18 to TRBJ1-1; tentative D call: TRBD1 (5 bases). V shed 2 bases and J shed 4 bases, with 14 bases lying between them. The CDR3 contains 15 residues. Looked up from germline, CDR1 is KGHSH and CDR2 is LQKENI. The CDR3 loop reads CASSPGGGAGTEAFF. The CDR3 DNA is TGTGCCAGCTCACCAGGGGGGGGAGCCGGCACTGAAGCTTTCTTT.

The chain employs TRBV11-2 and TRBJ2-1; tentatively, D is TRBD2 (6 bases). The V end was cut by 7 bases, the J end by 6 bases, with 19 bases between. The CDR3 extends over 15 amino acids. Germline CDR1 is SGHAT and CDR2 is FQNNGV. As DNA, the CDR3 is TGTGCCAGCACCACGTCCGGGAGTGTTGGCAATGAGCAGTTCTTC. Protein product: CASTTSGSVGNEQFF.

Turning to this clone: This likely reflects a read error, since a far larger clone is one base away. This chain connects TRBV7-9 to TRBJ1-2; 7 bases align to TRBD1. This CDR3 has 17 residues. V shed 6 bases, J shed 8 bases, and the junction held 21 bases outside the gene matches. Germline V CDR1 and CDR2: SEHNR, FQNEAQ (reference sequence). The CDR3 loop is CASSTSGTATTPVGYTF. CDR3 nucleotides: TGTGCCAGCAGTACTTCAGGGACAGCAACAACACCAGTGGGCTACACCTTC. Filled out from reference TRBV7-9 and TRBJ1-2, the complete variable domain reads DTGVSQNPRHKITKRGQNVTFRCDPISEHNRLYWYRQTLGQGPEFLTYFQNEAQLEKSRLLSDRFSAERPKGSFSTLEIQRTEQGDSAMYLCASSTSGTATTPVGYTFGSGTRLTVV.

The V call is TRBV7-3, the J call TRBJ1-1; D is uncertain. The CDR3 runs 13 residues. V was trimmed by 2 bases and J by 7 bases, leaving 11 bases between them. CDR1 is SGHTA, CDR2 FQGTGA, per germline. This chain's CDR3 is CASSLDGGSEAFF. In nucleotides, the CDR3 is TGTGCCAGCAGCTTAGACGGAGGGAGTGAAGCTTTCTTT.

The chain has TRBV5-1 and TRBJ2-2; perhaps TRBD1 as D (5 bases). V lost 1 base, J lost 5 bases, and 18 bases lay in between. This CDR3 has 17 residues. CDR1 is SGHRS and CDR2 is YFSETQ in the germline V gene. CDR3 DNA sequence: TGCGCCAGCAGCTTGTTCGGGCAGGGAATAGGAACCGGGGAGCTGTTTTTT. Encoded protein: CASSLFGQGIGTGELFF. Filled out from reference TRBV5-1 and TRBJ2-2, the complete variable domain reads KAGVTQTPRYLIKTRGQQVTLSCSPISGHRSVSWYQQTPGQGLQFLFEYFSETQRNKGNFPGRFSGRQFSNSRSEMNVSTLELGDSALYLCASSLFGQGIGTGELFFGEGSRLTVL.

This chain joins TRBV29-1 and TRBJ1-2; D might be TRBD1 (5 bases). V was trimmed by 4 bases and J by 6 bases, leaving 9 bases between them. Germline assignment: CDR1 SQVTM and CDR2 ANQGSEA. The CDR3 consists of 11 residues. CDR3: CSVVLGDGYTF. CDR3 DNA sequence: TGCAGCGTTGTCCTAGGGGATGGCTACACCTTC.